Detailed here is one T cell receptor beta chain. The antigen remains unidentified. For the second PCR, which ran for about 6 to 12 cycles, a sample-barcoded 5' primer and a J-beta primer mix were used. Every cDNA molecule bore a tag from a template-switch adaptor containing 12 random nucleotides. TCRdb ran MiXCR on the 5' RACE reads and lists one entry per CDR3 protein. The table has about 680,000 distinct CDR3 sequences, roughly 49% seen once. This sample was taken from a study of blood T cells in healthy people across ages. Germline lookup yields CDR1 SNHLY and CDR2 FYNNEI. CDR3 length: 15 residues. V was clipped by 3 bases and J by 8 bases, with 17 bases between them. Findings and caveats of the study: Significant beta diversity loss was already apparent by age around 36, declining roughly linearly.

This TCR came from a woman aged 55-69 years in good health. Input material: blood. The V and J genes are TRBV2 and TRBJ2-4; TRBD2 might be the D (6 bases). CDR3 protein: CASSDQRKGGDIQYF. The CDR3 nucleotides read TGTGCCAGCAGTGATCAGCGGAAGGGAGGTGACATTCAGTACTTC. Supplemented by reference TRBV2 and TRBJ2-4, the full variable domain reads EPEVTQTPSHQVTQMGQEVILRCVPISNHLYFYWYRQILGQKVEFLVSFYNNEISEKSEIFDDQFSVERPDGSNFTLKIRSTKLEDSAMYFCASSDQRKGGDIQYFGAGTRLSVL.